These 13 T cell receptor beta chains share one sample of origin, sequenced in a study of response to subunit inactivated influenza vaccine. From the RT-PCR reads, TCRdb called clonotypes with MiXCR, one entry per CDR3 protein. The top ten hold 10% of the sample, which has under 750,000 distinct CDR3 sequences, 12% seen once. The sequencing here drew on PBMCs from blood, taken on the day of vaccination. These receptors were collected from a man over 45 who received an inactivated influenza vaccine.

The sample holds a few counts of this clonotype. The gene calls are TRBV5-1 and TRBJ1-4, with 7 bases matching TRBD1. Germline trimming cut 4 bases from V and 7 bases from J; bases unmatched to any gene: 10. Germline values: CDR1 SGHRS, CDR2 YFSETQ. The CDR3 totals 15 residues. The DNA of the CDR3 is TGCGCCAGCAGCACAGACAGGGATGTAGGTGAAAAACTGTTTTTT. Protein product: CASSTDRDVGEKLFF.

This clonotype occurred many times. CDR3 sequence (DNA): TGTGCCACCACTACGGGGGAGAGAGCTGAAGCTTTCTTT. Its protein product is CATTTGERAEAFF. The V gene is TRBV6-1, the J gene TRBJ1-1; TRBD1 is a possible D gene (5 bases). The V end was cut by 10 bases, the J end by 6 bases, with 18 bases between. The CDR3 runs to 13 residues. Germline V gene lookup returns CDR1 MNHNS and CDR2 SASEGT.

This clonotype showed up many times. The CDR3 DNA follows: TGTGCCAGCAGCCAAGATGGGGGATTGGGCTCGAACACTGAAGCTTTCTTT. Translated, it gives CASSQDGGLGSNTEAFF. The rearrangement links TRBV3-1 to TRBJ1-1, with TRBD1 as a possible D gene (5 bases). The germline CDR1 and CDR2 sequences are LGHDT and YNNKEL (reference sequence). Trimming removed 0 bases from V and 1 base from J, with 15 bases in between. The CDR3 is 17 amino acids.

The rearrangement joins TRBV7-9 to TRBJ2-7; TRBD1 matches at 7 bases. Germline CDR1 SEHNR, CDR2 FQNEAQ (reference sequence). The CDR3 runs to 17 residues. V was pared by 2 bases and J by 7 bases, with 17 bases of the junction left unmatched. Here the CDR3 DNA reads TGTGCCAGCAGCTTACCCCGCGCCGGGACAGAAGTTATGGAGCAGTACTTC. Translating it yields CASSLPRAGTEVMEQYF.

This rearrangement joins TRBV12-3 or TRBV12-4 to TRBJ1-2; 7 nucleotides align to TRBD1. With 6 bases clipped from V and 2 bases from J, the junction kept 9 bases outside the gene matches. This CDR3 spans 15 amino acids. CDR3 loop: CASSRTGENNYGYTF. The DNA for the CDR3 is TGTGCCAGCAGCAGGACAGGCGAAAACAACTATGGCTACACCTTC.

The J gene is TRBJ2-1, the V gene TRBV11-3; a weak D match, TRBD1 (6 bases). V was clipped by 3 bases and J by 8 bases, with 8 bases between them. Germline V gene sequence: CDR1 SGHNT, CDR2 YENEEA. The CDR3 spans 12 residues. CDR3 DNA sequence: TGTGCCAGCAGCTTCACAGGGCATGAGCAGTTCTTC. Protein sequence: CASSFTGHEQFF.

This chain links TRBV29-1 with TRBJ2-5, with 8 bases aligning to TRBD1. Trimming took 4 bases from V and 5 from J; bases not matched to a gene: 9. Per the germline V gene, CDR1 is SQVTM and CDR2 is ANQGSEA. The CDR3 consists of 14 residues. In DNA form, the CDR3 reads TGCAGCGTTGGGAGGACAGGGAGAGCGGAGACCCAGTACTTC. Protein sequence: CSVGRTGRAETQYF.

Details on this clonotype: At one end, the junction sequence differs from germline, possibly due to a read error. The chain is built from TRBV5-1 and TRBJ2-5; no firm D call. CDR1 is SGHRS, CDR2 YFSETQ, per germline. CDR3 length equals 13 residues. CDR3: CASSLRVQKTQYF. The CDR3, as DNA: TGCGCCAGCAGCCTCCGGGTCCAAAAGACCCAGTACTTC.

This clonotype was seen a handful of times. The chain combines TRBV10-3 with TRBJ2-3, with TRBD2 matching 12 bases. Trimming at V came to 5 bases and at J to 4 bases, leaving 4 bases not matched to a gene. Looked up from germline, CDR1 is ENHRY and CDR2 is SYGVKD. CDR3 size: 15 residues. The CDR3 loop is CAISMTSGSADTQYF. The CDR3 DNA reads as TGTGCCATCAGTATGACTAGCGGGAGTGCAGATACGCAGTATTTT.

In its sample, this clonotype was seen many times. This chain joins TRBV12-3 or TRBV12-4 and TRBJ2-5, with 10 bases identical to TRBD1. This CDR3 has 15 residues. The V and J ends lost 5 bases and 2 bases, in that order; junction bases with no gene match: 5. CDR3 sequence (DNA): TGTGCCAGCAGTAAGACAGGGGGCGAACAAGAGACCCAGTACTTC. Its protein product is CASSKTGGEQETQYF.

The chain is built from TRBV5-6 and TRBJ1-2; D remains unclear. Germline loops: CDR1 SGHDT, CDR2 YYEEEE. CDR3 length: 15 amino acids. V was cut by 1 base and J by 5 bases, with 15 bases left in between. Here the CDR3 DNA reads TGTGCCAGCAGCTTGTGGCTGCCGGAGGGTTATGGCTACACCTTC. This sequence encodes CASSLWLPEGYGYTF.

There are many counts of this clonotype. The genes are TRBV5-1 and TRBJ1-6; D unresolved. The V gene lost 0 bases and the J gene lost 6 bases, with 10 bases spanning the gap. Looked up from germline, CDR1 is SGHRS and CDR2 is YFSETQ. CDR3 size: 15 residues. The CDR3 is CASSLDWGVNSPLHF. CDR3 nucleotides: TGCGCCAGCAGCTTGGATTGGGGTGTTAATTCACCCCTCCACTTT.

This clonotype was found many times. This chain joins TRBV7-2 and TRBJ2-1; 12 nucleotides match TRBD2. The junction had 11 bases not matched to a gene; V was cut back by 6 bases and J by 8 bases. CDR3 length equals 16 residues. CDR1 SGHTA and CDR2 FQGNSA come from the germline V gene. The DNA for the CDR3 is TGTGCCAGCAGTTCCCGGACTAGCGGGGCGGGGCATGAGCAGTTCTTC. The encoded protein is CASSSRTSGAGHEQFF.